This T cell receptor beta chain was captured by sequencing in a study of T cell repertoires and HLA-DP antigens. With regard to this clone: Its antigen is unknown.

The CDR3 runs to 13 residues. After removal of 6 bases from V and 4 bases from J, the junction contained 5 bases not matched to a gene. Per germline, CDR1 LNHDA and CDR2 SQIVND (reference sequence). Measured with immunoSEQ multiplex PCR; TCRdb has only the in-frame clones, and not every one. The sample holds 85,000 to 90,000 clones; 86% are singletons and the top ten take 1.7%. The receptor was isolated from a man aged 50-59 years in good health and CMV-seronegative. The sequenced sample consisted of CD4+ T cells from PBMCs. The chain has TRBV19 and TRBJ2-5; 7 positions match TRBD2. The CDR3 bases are TGTGCCAGTAGACAGCGGGACGGAGAGACCCAGTACTTC. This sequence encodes CASRQRDGETQYF.